This T cell receptor (beta chain) was captured in a study of identical twins. General study findings and limits: Out-of-frame alpha sequences shared between twins exhibited an excess of low generation probability. High-abundance cord blood beta clonotypes had fewer insertions; memory repertoires showed none. Beta out-of-frame twin sharing showed a weaker excess.

This clonotype came up a few times. Its antigen is not known. One entry per CDR3 protein, called by TCRdb with MiXCR from the 5' RACE reads. The sample consists of some 230,000 distinct CDR3 sequences, approximately 5.9% of them appearing once. Trimming cost V 4 bases and J 4 bases; bases outside gene matches: 6. The germline CDR1 and CDR2 sequences are SGHRS and YFSETQ. This CDR3 comprises 15 residues. The same specimen was also included in a second study, on T cells expressing NK-cell markers. Per that paper: With an anti-gamma-delta TCR antibody, sorting in several experiments was kept to alpha-beta TCR T cells.

The sample was CD8+ T cells sorted from blood. V is TRBV5-1 and J is TRBJ1-4, with 8 bases fitting TRBD1. The sequence derives from a woman aged 18-29 years in good health. CDR3 loop: CASSRGTGGNEKLFF. CDR3 coding DNA: TGCGCCAGCAGCCGTGGGACAGGCGGTAATGAAAAACTGTTTTTT. Looking up the rest from reference TRBV5-1 and TRBJ1-4 gives the full variable domain: KAGVTQTPRYLIKTRGQQVTLSCSPISGHRSVSWYQQTPGQGLQFLFEYFSETQRNKGNFPGRFSGRQFSNSRSEMNVSTLELGDSALYLCASSRGTGGNEKLFFGSGTQLSVL.